The next 31 T cell receptor beta chains were all read from a single sample in a study of T cells expressing NK-cell markers. TCRdb reprocessed the 5' RACE reads and keeps a single row for each CDR3 protein, giving no DNA. This sample's table reports about 160,000 distinct CDR3 sequences. Material for sequencing was blood T cells: a sorted CD56 or NKG2C T cell subset, CD4+ or CD8+ T cells, or bulk PBMC T cells (not recorded which). These receptors were taken from a man aged 18-75 years in good health.

This chain connects TRBV20-1 to TRBJ2-5; TCRdb calls TRBD2, which cannot be checked without DNA. CDR3 length: 20 residues. Germline-derived CDR1 and CDR2 are DFQATT and SNEGSKA (reference sequence). This CDR3 reads CSARAPSGGTLASNQETQYF.

This CDR3 is CASSVGPGGNSPLHF. The rearrangement uses TRBV9 and TRBJ1-6; TCRdb's D call of TRBD1 is untestable without DNA. CDR1 SGDLS and CDR2 YYNGEE come from the germline V gene. CDR3 length: 15 residues.

This chain joins TRBV3-1 and TRBJ2-7. The CDR3 extends over 15 amino acids. Germline loops: CDR1 LGHDT, CDR2 YNNKEL (reference sequence). The CDR3 is CASSQELEKNYEQYF.

CDR3 amino acids: CASSFRGGYTF. The chain joins TRBV12-3 or TRBV12-4 to TRBJ1-2; TCRdb's D gene call, TRBD1, goes unchecked for lack of DNA. This CDR3 comprises 11 residues.

V is TRBV7-2 and J is TRBJ1-1; TCRdb's D call, TRBD1, is unchecked because there is no DNA. The CDR3 consists of 14 residues. Germline CDR1 reads SGHTA; CDR2 reads FQGNSA. The CDR3: CASSWDRGWTEAFF.

The chain links TRBV2 to TRBJ1-2; the TCRdb call, TRBD1, lacks DNA for checking. The CDR3 runs 14 residues. Germline V gives CDR1 SNHLY, CDR2 FYNNEI. The CDR3 reads CASSDRVLGDGYTF. Supplemented by reference TRBV2 and TRBJ1-2, the full variable domain reads EPEVTQTPSHQVTQMGQEVILRCVPISNHLYFYWYRQILGQKVEFLVSFYNNEISEKSEIFDDQFSVERPDGSNFTLKIRSTKLEDSAMYFCASSDRVLGDGYTFGSGTRLTVV.

V usage is TRBV19 and J usage is TRBJ2-5. The germline V gene encodes CDR1 LNHDA and CDR2 SQIVND (reference sequence). The CDR3 contains 11 residues. The CDR3 protein is CANIRNGTQYF.

The chain couples TRBV27 to TRBJ2-5; TCRdb returns TRBD1, unconfirmable since there is no DNA. Germline CDR1 MNHEY, CDR2 SMNVEV (reference sequence). The CDR3 length is 15 residues. CDR3 in amino acids: CASSLAGGPQETQYF.

This sequence joins TRBV28 and TRBJ1-2; TCRdb gives TRBD1 as the D gene, but with no DNA this cannot be confirmed. Germline CDR1 and CDR2: MDHEN and SYDVKM. The CDR3 length is 15 residues. The CDR3 loop reads CASSLFRGPLGGYTF.

The chain couples TRBV7-9 to TRBJ1-2. CDR3 length: 12 residues. The germline gives CDR1 SEHNR, CDR2 FQNEAQ (reference sequence). The CDR3 region is CASSLGGTFYTF.

V gene TRBV4-1 combines with J gene TRBJ2-1; the D call from TCRdb, TRBD1, cannot be confirmed without DNA. The CDR3 length is 16 residues. Per the germline V gene, CDR1 is MGHRA and CDR2 is YSYEKL. CDR3: CASSLRQGGSYNEQFF.

The genes are TRBV6-5 and TRBJ1-5; the TCRdb D gene call, TRBD1, has no DNA to confirm it. This CDR3 has 15 amino acids. Germline V gives CDR1 MNHEY, CDR2 SVGAGI. Here the CDR3 reads CASSTLQGPNQPQHF.

V usage is TRBV27 and J usage is TRBJ2-1; lacking DNA, the TRBD1 call made by TCRdb goes unchecked. This CDR3 contains 18 residues. Germline V gene lookup returns CDR1 MNHEY and CDR2 SMNVEV (reference sequence). The CDR3 sequence: CASSEGPVGAATYNEQFF.

The chain has TRBV2 and TRBJ2-7. Germline CDR1 reads SNHLY; CDR2 reads FYNNEI. The CDR3 is 14 amino acids. Here the CDR3 reads CASSVGTVSYEQYF.

The V and J genes are TRBV2 and TRBJ1-1. Germline CDR1 and CDR2: SNHLY and FYNNEI. The CDR3 sequence is 14 residues long. CDR3 residues: CAGDGGRMNTEAFF.

This chain links TRBV4-2 with TRBJ2-3; no DNA is available, so the TRBD2 call from TCRdb remains unchecked. The germline V gene has CDR1 LGHNA and CDR2 YNFKEQ. The CDR3 covers 18 residues. The CDR3 reads CASSPGVVLAGVTDTQYF.

The V gene is TRBV3-1, the J gene TRBJ1-2; the TCRdb D gene call, TRBD1, has no DNA to confirm it. The germline V gene has CDR1 LGHDT and CDR2 YNNKEL (reference sequence). The CDR3 totals 15 residues. CDR3 protein: CASSQDGGQSNGYTF.

The chain combines TRBV10-2 with TRBJ2-7; TCRdb reports TRBD1, a call that lacks DNA to check it against. CDR1 is WSHSY and CDR2 is SAAADI in the germline V gene. This CDR3 comprises 15 residues. CDR3 in amino acids: CASSESGTGFYEQYF.

The V and J genes are TRBV15 and TRBJ2-7. The CDR3 length is 15 residues. Germline values: CDR1 LNHNV, CDR2 YYDKDF (reference sequence). CDR3 sequence reads: CATSASGRSSYEQYF.

The chain employs TRBV4-1 and TRBJ2-3; the TCRdb D gene call, TRBD2, has no DNA to confirm it. Germline CDR1 MGHRA, CDR2 YSYEKL. CDR3 length equals 15 residues. The CDR3 is CASSRTVVGTDTQYF.

The CDR3 spells CASIVFGTGTYEQYF. V usage is TRBV6-1 and J usage is TRBJ2-7; TCRdb designates TRBD1, a call that cannot be tested without DNA. Germline V gene data show CDR1 as MNHNS and CDR2 as SASEGT. This CDR3 region has 15 residues.

This chain joins TRBV10-3 and TRBJ1-2; the TCRdb D gene call, TRBD1, has no DNA to confirm it. This CDR3 contains 14 residues. Germline V gives CDR1 ENHRY, CDR2 SYGVKD. CDR3 sequence reads: CAISWDRSDYGYTF.

The chain has TRBV19 and TRBJ1-2; lacking DNA, the TRBD1 call made by TCRdb goes unchecked. Germline V gene data show CDR1 as LNHDA and CDR2 as SQIVND (reference sequence). The CDR3 has 17 residues. The CDR3 is CASREGGATPTNYGYTF. Supplemented by reference TRBV19 and TRBJ1-2, the full variable domain reads DGGITQSPKYLFRKEGQNVTLSCEQNLNHDAMYWYRQDPGQGLRLIYYSQIVNDFQKGDIAEGYSVSREKKESFPLTVTSAQKNPTAFYLCASREGGATPTNYGYTFGSGTRLTVV.

This rearrangement joins TRBV6-5 to TRBJ2-7; TCRdb indicates TRBD1, and absent DNA this call remains unverified. The CDR3 has 15 amino acids. Germline V gene sequence: CDR1 MNHEY, CDR2 SVGAGI. The CDR3 is CASSYLIMRGDEQYF.

The CDR3 is CASSLEGVGFHYGYTF. The chain joins TRBV12-3 or TRBV12-4 to TRBJ1-2; TCRdb indicates TRBD1, and absent DNA this call remains unverified. The CDR3 loop spans 16 amino acids.

V usage is TRBV7-9 and J usage is TRBJ1-2; the D call of TRBD1 rests on TCRdb alone, since no DNA is present to check it. CDR3 length: 14 residues. CDR1 and CDR2 from the germline V gene are SEHNR and FQNEAQ (reference sequence). This chain's CDR3 is CASSWGQGAGGYTF.

The V call is TRBV7-8, the J call TRBJ2-1; the D call of TRBD2 rests on TCRdb alone, since no DNA is present to check it. From germline, CDR1 is SGHVS and CDR2 FQNEAQ. This CDR3 is 16 amino acids long. The CDR3 region is CASSIRGPSSYNEQFF.

V gene TRBV28 combines with J gene TRBJ2-5; the TCRdb D gene call, TRBD1, has no DNA to confirm it. Per the germline V gene, CDR1 is MDHEN and CDR2 is SYDVKM. This CDR3 is 14 amino acids long. The CDR3 loop reads CASSLGQGSKTQYF.

The chain couples TRBV15 to TRBJ2-3; TCRdb lists TRBD1, though no DNA is available to test this call. Germline CDR1 and CDR2: LNHNV and YYDKDF (reference sequence). This CDR3 comprises 17 residues. The CDR3 sequence: CATSRFRTGTSTDTQYF.

V is TRBV2 and J is TRBJ2-2; TCRdb proposes TRBD2, but this gene call is untestable without DNA. Per germline, CDR1 SNHLY and CDR2 FYNNEI. The CDR3 is 17 amino acids. The CDR3 sequence: CASIEPTSGANTGELFF.

CDR3 in amino acids: CASSLDRQITSGANVLTF. The chain has TRBV5-6 and TRBJ2-6. This CDR3 spans 18 amino acids. Germline V CDR1 and CDR2: SGHDT, YYEEEE.